Below are 12 T cell receptor beta chains sequenced from a single sample in a study of Tregs in tolerant kidney transplant recipients. Generated by immunoSEQ multiplex PCR, the TCRdb table keeps only in-frame clones and is missing some. The table records some 250,000 clones, roughly four fifths of them present only once. What was sequenced was CD4+ T cells from blood. These receptors were taken from a human donor in good health.

V gene TRBV5-1 combines with J gene TRBJ2-5; D not certain. CDR1 is SGHRS and CDR2 is YFSETQ in the germline V gene. Trimming cost V 3 bases and J 0 bases, with 9 bases left between them. The CDR3 spans 14 residues. The CDR3 spells CASSSTGYQETQYF. Here the CDR3 DNA reads TGCGCCAGCAGCTCAACCGGGTACCAAGAGACCCAGTACTTC. The whole variable domain, filled in from reference TRBV5-1 and TRBJ2-5, reads KAGVTQTPRYLIKTRGQQVTLSCSPISGHRSVSWYQQTPGQGLQFLFEYFSETQRNKGNFPGRFSGRQFSNSRSEMNVSTLELGDSALYLCASSSTGYQETQYFGPGTRLLVL.

The rearrangement uses TRBV5-4 and TRBJ1-1; 11 bases line up with TRBD1. Germline loops: CDR1 SGHNT, CDR2 YYREEE (reference sequence). V lost 5 bases to trimming and J lost 4 bases; unmatched junction nucleotides: 10. The length of the CDR3 is 16 residues. CDR3 nucleotides: TGTGCCAGCAGTTTCGGACAGGGGGCTGGAGGCACTGAAGCTTTCTTT. Its protein product is CASSFGQGAGGTEAFF.

About this clone itself: This specimen includes other DNA sequences encoding the same CDR3. The CDR3 nucleotides are TGTGCCTGGAGCCAAATTGGACTAGCGGGAGGTCGGGAGACCCAGTACTTC. Residues: CAWSQIGLAGGRETQYF. This rearrangement joins TRBV30 to TRBJ2-5; 14 bases line up with TRBD2. The germline V gene encodes CDR1 GTSNPN and CDR2 SVGIG (reference sequence). CDR3 size: 17 residues. V lost 3 bases to trimming and J lost 5 bases; unmatched junction nucleotides: 11.

The chain uses TRBV27 and TRBJ1-1, with unresolved D. The CDR3 sequence is 14 residues long. CDR1 and CDR2 from the germline V gene are MNHEY and SMNVEV (reference sequence). The V gene lost 3 bases and the J gene lost 5 bases, with 13 bases spanning the gap. Here the CDR3 reads CASSFESTETEAFF. CDR3 coding DNA: TGTGCCAGCAGTTTTGAAAGCACCGAGACTGAAGCTTTCTTT.

The chain uses TRBV2 and TRBJ2-2; D gene unclear. The CDR3 length is 15 residues. Deletions cut 1 base from V and 4 bases from J, with 10 bases between. Germline CDR1 is SNHLY and CDR2 is FYNNEI. The CDR3 nucleotides read TGTGCCAGCAGTGAAGTGGGTCGAGGCACCGGGGAGCTGTTTTTT. Translated, it gives CASSEVGRGTGELFF. The variable domain in full, completed from reference TRBV2 and TRBJ2-2, reads EPEVTQTPSHQVTQMGQEVILRCVPISNHLYFYWYRQILGQKVEFLVSFYNNEISEKSEIFDDQFSVERPDGSNFTLKIRSTKLEDSAMYFCASSEVGRGTGELFFGEGSRLTVL.

This clone has a handful of counts. The chain uses TRBV4-1 and TRBJ1-3; no clear D. V was clipped by 0 bases and J by 4 bases, with 10 bases between them. Germline V CDR1 and CDR2: MGHRA, YSYEKL. CDR3 length: 15 amino acids. DNA of the CDR3: TGCGCCAGCAGCCAAGATCCGGCAGCGGGAAACACCATATATTTT. This translates into CASSQDPAAGNTIYF.

This chain joins TRBV2 and TRBJ1-2; D not resolved. V lost 3 bases and J 7 bases, leaving 6 bases between the germline ends. Germline CDR1 SNHLY, CDR2 FYNNEI. The CDR3 covers 11 residues. DNA of the CDR3: TGTGCCAGCAGTGAGCGTGGTGGCTACACCTTC. Its protein is CASSERGGYTF.

The V gene is TRBV4-2, the J gene TRBJ2-3, with D possibly being TRBD1 or TRBD2 (6 bases each). Per germline, CDR1 LGHNA and CDR2 YNFKEQ. The ends were cut back, 4 bases at V and 7 bases at J, with 18 bases in the middle. The CDR3 covers 15 residues. The CDR3 loop reads CASSLGGGAWNTQYF. The CDR3 nucleotides are TGTGCCAGCAGCCTCGGGGGCGGGGCCTGGAATACGCAGTATTTT.

V is TRBV6-6 and J is TRBJ2-5; D might be TRBD2 (6 bases). CDR3 size: 13 residues. Trimming removed 9 bases from V and 1 base from J, with 12 bases in between. Germline assignment: CDR1 MNHNY and CDR2 SVGAGI (reference sequence). In DNA, the CDR3 is TGTGCCAGGCGGGGCCAGATCCAAGAGACCCAGTACTTC. Its translation is CARRGQIQETQYF.

This clone was detected a few times. The rearrangement links TRBV30 to TRBJ2-3; D is undetermined. The germline V gene has CDR1 GTSNPN and CDR2 SVGIG (reference sequence). This CDR3 region has 12 residues. Trimming took 4 bases from V and 4 from J, leaving 9 bases between them. CDR3 amino acids: CAWNPRADTQYF. In DNA form, the CDR3 reads TGTGCCTGGAACCCCCGCGCAGATACGCAGTATTTT.

V is TRBV10-3 and J is TRBJ2-7; 7 bases match TRBD1. Germline values: CDR1 ENHRY, CDR2 SYGVKD. The CDR3 runs to 16 residues. Trimming took 4 bases from V and 4 from J; bases not matched to a gene: 13. CDR3 in amino acids: CAISVRQGSLRYEQYF. The CDR3 coding sequence is TGTGCCATCAGTGTTCGACAGGGCAGCCTCAGGTACGAGCAGTACTTC.

The J gene is TRBJ1-5, the V gene TRBV16, with D hard to call. V lost 0 bases and J lost 1, with 7 bases in between. The length of the CDR3 is 15 residues. Germline values: CDR1 KGHSY, CDR2 FQNENV. CDR3 region: CASSQSHGSNQPQHF. The CDR3 DNA reads TGTGCCAGCAGCCAATCTCACGGAAGCAATCAGCCCCAGCATTTT.